These 27 T cell receptor beta chains share one sample of origin, sequenced in a study of cytomegalovirus exposure and HLA in healthy donors. Vbeta (60) and Jbeta (13) primers were used in the PCR. Profiled with immunoSEQ multiplex PCR; TCRdb holds only in-frame clones, not every one. Among 150,000 to 200,000 clones listed, approximately 81% were seen once. The sequenced material came from PBMCs. The receptors shown here come from a woman between 45 and 65 years old in good health and CMV-seronegative.

The genes are TRBV7-2 and TRBJ2-7; TRBD1 aligns across 10 bases. The CDR3 totals 16 residues. Germline V gene sequence: CDR1 SGHTA, CDR2 FQGNSA. The V and J ends lost 5 bases and 4 bases, in that order; junction bases with no gene match: 11. The CDR3 DNA follows: TGTGCCAGCAGCCCTTTACCGGGACAGGGGTTGTACGAGCAGTACTTC. This codes for CASSPLPGQGLYEQYF.

This sequence joins TRBV7-8 and TRBJ2-4; D may be TRBD2 (6 bases). The CDR3 extends over 17 amino acids. CDR1 is SGHVS, CDR2 FQNEAQ, per germline. The ends were cut back, 4 bases at V and 1 base at J, with 17 bases in the middle. CDR3 protein: CASSSQGKEGAKNIQYF. The CDR3, as DNA: TGTGCCAGCAGCTCCCAGGGAAAGGAGGGGGCCAAAAACATTCAGTACTTC.

The J gene is TRBJ1-3, the V gene TRBV6-5; D uncertain. Germline CDR1 is MNHEY and CDR2 is SVGAGI. The germline V and J ends were trimmed by 4 bases and 4 bases, with 5 bases remaining between them. The length of the CDR3 is 12 residues. Written as DNA, the CDR3 is TGTGCCAGCAGTTTCGGGGGAAACACCATATATTTT. Encoded protein: CASSFGGNTIYF.

The gene calls are TRBV28 and TRBJ1-2; D is unresolved. The V and J ends lost 3 bases and 4 bases respectively, with 6 bases between them. From germline, CDR1 is MDHEN and CDR2 SYDVKM. The CDR3 totals 12 residues. This CDR3 is CASSFERYGYTF. The CDR3, as DNA: TGTGCCAGCAGTTTCGAGCGCTATGGCTACACCTTC.

The chain has TRBV7-9 and TRBJ2-7; TRBD1 might be the D (5 bases). V lost 5 bases, J lost 7 bases, and 15 bases lay in between. This CDR3 comprises 13 residues. Germline CDR1 is SEHNR and CDR2 is FQNEAQ (reference sequence). CDR3 protein: CASSPGGPGEQYF. CDR3 bases: TGTGCCAGCAGCCCCGGTGGGCCAGGGGAGCAGTACTTC.

The CDR3 here is CASSLRDYEQYF. Here the CDR3 DNA reads TGCGCCAGCAGCTTGCGGGACTACGAGCAGTACTTC. The rearrangement joins TRBV5-1 to TRBJ2-7; D is perhaps TRBD2 (5 bases). CDR3 length: 12 residues. Germline V gene data show CDR1 as SGHRS and CDR2 as YFSETQ. V gave up 1 base and J gave up 3 bases, with 5 bases separating them.

In this sample, this clone turned up a few times. The chain employs TRBV5-6 and TRBJ2-7; possible D gene TRBD2, 7 bases. CDR1 is SGHDT, CDR2 YYEEEE, per germline. V was shortened by 4 bases and J by 3 bases, with 14 bases between the two germline ends. This CDR3 contains 14 residues. The CDR3 loop is CASSHRGGVYEQYF. Written as DNA, the CDR3 is TGTGCCAGCAGCCATAGGGGGGGGGTCTACGAGCAGTACTTC.

A few counts support this clone. At one of its ends the junction is not consistent with the germline gene, which may arise from a read error. The chain has TRBV7-9 and TRBJ1-4, with D uncertain. Germline assignment: CDR1 SEHNR and CDR2 FQNEAQ (reference sequence). The CDR3 has 14 residues. Here the CDR3 reads CSSSLGREVGKLFF. CDR3 bases: TGTTCCAGCAGCTTAGGTCGGGAAGTCGGAAAACTGTTTTTT.

Written as DNA, the CDR3 is TGTGCCAGCAATGCGGCGGGAGAGGTCGGGACGCAGTATTTT. It yields the protein CASNAAGEVGTQYF. The V and J genes are TRBV6-1 and TRBJ2-3, with TRBD2 matching 7 bases. CDR3 size: 14 residues. Germline V lookup: CDR1 MNHNS, CDR2 SASEGT. Unmatched junction bases numbered 13, after V lost 7 bases and J lost 9 bases.

Note on this clone: Compared with germline, one end of the junction differs, possibly owing to a read error. The chain recombines TRBV7-9 with TRBJ1-1; 8 nucleotides line up with TRBD1. CDR1 and CDR2 from the germline V gene are SEHNR and FQNEAQ (reference sequence). This CDR3 contains 14 residues. In DNA form, the CDR3 reads TGTTCCAGCAGCTCCCTTCAGGGGGCCGCTGAAGCTTTCTTT. Amino acids: CSSSSLQGAAEAFF.

J is TRBJ1-5 and V is TRBV27, with 9 bases matching TRBD1. The CDR3 is 14 residues long. V dropped 4 bases and J dropped 2; count of bases not matched to a gene: 0. Germline lookup yields CDR1 MNHEY and CDR2 SMNVEV (reference sequence). CDR3 in amino acids: CASSWTGGNQPQHF. The CDR3 DNA reads TGTGCCAGCAGTTGGACAGGGGGCAATCAGCCCCAGCATTTT.

This sequence joins TRBV28 and TRBJ2-3, with 8 bases identical to TRBD2. Germline CDR1 and CDR2: MDHEN and SYDVKM. The CDR3 sequence is 15 residues long. V gave up 3 bases and J gave up 1 base; unmatched junction bases: 3. The CDR3 sequence is CASSFGAGGTDTQYF. In DNA form, the CDR3 reads TGTGCCAGCAGTTTTGGAGCGGGGGGCACAGATACGCAGTATTTT.

This chain links TRBV28 with TRBJ2-7; 7 bases are shared with TRBD1. In germline, CDR1 is MDHEN, CDR2 SYDVKM. The CDR3 extends over 14 amino acids. Unmatched junction bases numbered 3, after V lost 2 bases and J lost 2 bases. The chain's CDR3 is CASSLRDSPYEQYF. CDR3 bases: TGTGCCAGCAGTTTACGGGACAGCCCCTACGAGCAGTACTTC. The entire variable domain, with the rest obtained from reference TRBV28 and TRBJ2-7, is as follows: DVKVTQSSRYLVKRTGEKVFLECVQDMDHENMFWYRQDPGLGLRLIYFSYDVKMKEKGDIPEGYSVSREKKERFSLILESASTNQTSMYLCASSLRDSPYEQYFGPGTRLTVT.

The gene calls are TRBV4-2 and TRBJ2-2; D is unresolved. V shed 0 bases and J shed 7 bases, with 9 bases lying between them. CDR3 length equals 14 residues. Germline V gene data show CDR1 as LGHNA and CDR2 as YNFKEQ. CDR3 nucleotide sequence: TGTGCCAGCAGCCAAGATCGTCGGAGCGGGGAGCTGTTTTTT. It encodes CASSQDRRSGELFF.

The chain has TRBV11-2 and TRBJ2-3, with 9 bases lining up with TRBD2. V shed 7 bases and J 4 bases; nucleotides not matched to a gene: 9. CDR3 length: 15 amino acids. Germline V gene data show CDR1 as SGHAT and CDR2 as FQNNGV. The CDR3: CASNQVGGRADTQYF. As DNA, the CDR3 is TGTGCCAGCAACCAGGTGGGCGGGAGGGCAGATACGCAGTATTTT.

The rearrangement uses TRBV30 and TRBJ1-3, with D unresolved. Trimming removed 0 bases from V and 2 bases from J, with 5 bases in between. The germline V gene has CDR1 GTSNPN and CDR2 SVGIG (reference sequence). This CDR3 is built from 13 residues. The CDR3 loop is CAWSVPTGNTIYF. DNA for the CDR3: TGTGCCTGGAGTGTCCCCACTGGAAACACCATATATTTT.

This sequence joins TRBV21-1 and TRBJ2-5; the table calls TRBD1, which could not be checked here. TRBJ2-7 matches the DNA end more closely, so the J call is doubtful. TRBV21-1 is assigned pseudogene status. CDR3 length: 23 amino acids. The CDR3 nucleotides read TGTGCCAGCAGCAAAGGAAGTAGGTCAGGGGAAGGGTCGGAGTGGGCACGAAAATACGAGCAGTACTTC. Translation gives CASSKGSRSGEGSEWARKYEQYF.

This clone occurred a few times. Relative to the germline gene, one junction end is altered; a read error may explain this. V is TRBV29-1 and J is TRBJ2-3; 8 bases agree with TRBD2. The CDR3 sequence is 14 residues long. Per the germline V gene, CDR1 is SQVTM and CDR2 is ANQGSEA. The CDR3 spells CSAEAGASTDTQYF. CDR3 nucleotide sequence: TGCAGCGCTGAAGCGGGAGCGAGCACAGATACGCAGTATTTT.

The chain has TRBV28 and TRBJ2-2; 10 nucleotides align to TRBD2. Germline CDR1 reads MDHEN; CDR2 reads SYDVKM. This CDR3 has 14 residues. V gave up 10 bases and J gave up 5 bases; unmatched junction bases: 7. CDR3 amino acids: CATNRLAGTGELFF. CDR3 DNA sequence: TGTGCCACCAATAGACTAGCGGGTACCGGGGAGCTGTTTTTT.

This clone was seen more than once but under ten times. The J gene is TRBJ1-4, the V gene TRBV6-5, with D possibly being TRBD1 (5 bases). This CDR3 is 15 amino acids long. CDR1 MNHEY and CDR2 SVGAGI come from the germline V gene. Trimming left V 0 bases short and J 3 bases short, with 8 bases between. This CDR3 is CASSYSGGSNEKLFF. The CDR3 DNA is TGTGCCAGCAGTTACTCGGGGGGATCTAATGAAAAACTGTTTTTT.

The rearrangement uses TRBV15 and TRBJ2-1; 9 bases map to TRBD1. The ends lost 0 bases at V and 7 bases at J; junction bases unmatched: 7. The germline V gene has CDR1 LNHNV and CDR2 YYDKDF (reference sequence). This CDR3 region has 16 residues. The CDR3 sequence: CATSRDGTGWRNEQFF. The CDR3 bases are TGTGCCACCAGCAGAGATGGGACAGGGTGGAGGAATGAGCAGTTCTTC.

This clone was seen once. The chain combines TRBV10-3 with TRBJ2-5; 7 bases agree with TRBD1. V trimming: 11 bases; J trimming: 2 bases; junction bases outside the gene matches: 5. This CDR3 spans 12 amino acids. Germline V gives CDR1 ENHRY, CDR2 SYGVKD. For the CDR3, the DNA is TGTGCCGCTTCGGGACAGCAAGAGACCCAGTACTTC. It is translated as CAASGQQETQYF.

The CDR3 is CASSAAGGIGELFF. The DNA for the CDR3 is TGTGCCAGCAGCGCTGCAGGGGGAATCGGGGAGCTGTTTTTT. The chain recombines TRBV7-6 with TRBJ2-2, with 7 bases aligning to TRBD1. The CDR3 spans 14 residues. Per germline, CDR1 SGHVS and CDR2 FNYEAQ. The ends lost 5 bases at V and 7 bases at J; junction bases unmatched: 7.

The V gene is TRBV4-3, the J gene TRBJ1-1; D gene uncertain. V lost 5 bases, J lost 4 bases, and 17 bases lay in between. The CDR3 covers 15 residues. Germline V gene data show CDR1 as LGHNA and CDR2 as YSLEER. CDR3 sequence reads: CASSSHTGGGTEAFF. Written as DNA, the CDR3 is TGCGCCAGCAGCTCCCACACGGGAGGAGGCACTGAAGCTTTCTTT.

The genes are TRBV5-6 and TRBJ2-6; 7 bases match TRBD2. V trimming: 0 bases; J trimming: 2 bases; junction bases outside the gene matches: 2. Germline V gene data show CDR1 as SGHDT and CDR2 as YYEEEE. The CDR3 totals 16 residues. As DNA, the CDR3 is TGTGCCAGCAGCTTGGGGGGGGGTACTGGGGCCAACGTCCTGACTTTC. Translation gives CASSLGGGTGANVLTF.

The chain couples TRBV29-1 to TRBJ2-1; 10 bases fit TRBD1. The CDR3 loop spans 14 amino acids. The germline V gene encodes CDR1 SQVTM and CDR2 ANQGSEA. Trimming removed 6 bases from V and 10 bases from J; junction bases left unmatched: 12. The CDR3 region is CSVAPFGTGVEQFF. In DNA, the CDR3 is TGCAGCGTGGCCCCTTTTGGGACAGGGGTAGAGCAGTTCTTC.

V is TRBV7-2 and J is TRBJ2-2, with a possible D match to TRBD2 (5 bases). Germline V lookup: CDR1 SGHTA, CDR2 FQGNSA. Trimming cost V 1 base and J 3 bases, with 9 bases left between them. The CDR3 totals 15 residues. CDR3 coding DNA: TGTGCCAGCAGCTTAGGGTCGGGGTACACCGGGGAGCTGTTTTTT. The encoded protein is CASSLGSGYTGELFF.